The rows below give T cell receptor beta chains drawn from one sample of a study of OX40 agonist ivuxolimab in advanced cancers. Sequencing used immunoSEQ multiplex PCR; TCRdb keeps in-frame clones, though not all of them. The table records roughly 82,000 clones, about 90% of them present only once. The input for sequencing was CD4+ or CD8+ T cells sorted from blood, taken in a trial of the OX40 agonist ivuxolimab. These receptors originate from an adult with an advanced solid tumor such as melanoma, head and neck, liver or kidney cancer. CDR3s include the opening cysteine and the closing phenylalanine or tryptophan. A D gene is named only where the DNA matches it firmly. Some rows have no size entry. The others give once, few or many, or a class for an expanded clone.

J: TRBJ2-5
D: TRBD2
V: TRBV27
size: once
length: 17
CDR3: CASSQGTSGTGQETQYF
DNA: TGTGCCAGCAGTCAGGGGACTAGCGGAACCGGACAAGAGACCCAGTACTTC

J: TRBJ2-7
D: TRBD1
V: TRBV10-3
size: .
length: 15
CDR3: CAISDTGTGEGEQYF
DNA: TGTGCCATCAGTGATACGGGGACAGGGGAGGGCGAGCAGTACTTC

J: TRBJ2-7
D: .
V: TRBV29-1
size: .
length: 14
CDR3: CSVEGQANSYEQYF
DNA: TGCAGCGTTGAGGGGCAGGCAAACTCCTACGAGCAGTACTTC

J: TRBJ1-5
D: .
V: TRBV6-5
size: .
length: 14
CDR3: CASSPSVLSSAQHF
DNA: TGTGCCAGCAGTCCCTCCGTACTCTCCTCAGCCCAGCATTTT

J: TRBJ2-1
D: TRBD2
V: TRBV2
size: once
length: 15
CDR3: CASSDSSGIYNEQFF
DNA: TGTGCCAGCAGTGATTCTAGCGGGATATACAATGAGCAGTTCTTC

J: TRBJ2-7
D: .
V: TRBV7-2
size: .
length: 14
CDR3: CASSLAIDSYEQYF
DNA: TGTGCCAGCAGCTTAGCAATAGATTCCTACGAGCAGTACTTC

J: TRBJ2-3
D: TRBD2
V: TRBV4-1
size: .
length: 15
CDR3: CASSQDTAGADTQYF
DNA: TGCGCCAGCAGCCAAGACACAGCGGGGGCAGATACGCAGTATTTT

J: TRBJ1-6
D: .
V: TRBV5-8
size: few
length: 13
CDR3: CASSPNSDSPLHF
DNA: TGTGCCAGCAGCCCCAACAGCGATTCACCCCTCCACTTT

J: TRBJ2-2
D: .
V: TRBV9
size: few
length: 10
CDR3: CARDTGELFF
DNA: TGTGCCCGAGACACCGGGGAGCTGTTTTTT

J: TRBJ2-7
D: .
V: TRBV20-1
size: .
length: 11
CDR3: CSASGSYEQYF
DNA: TGCAGTGCTTCAGGGTCCTACGAGCAGTACTTC

J: TRBJ1-1
D: .
V: TRBV15
size: .
length: 14
CDR3: CATSRGSRNTEAFF
DNA: TGTGCCACCAGCAGAGGCAGTCGGAACACTGAAGCTTTCTTT

J: TRBJ2-2
D: .
V: TRBV10-1
size: once
length: 14
CDR3: CASSHTGNTGELFF
DNA: TGCGCCAGCAGCCATACAGGGAACACCGGGGAGCTGTTTTTT

J: TRBJ2-7
D: .
V: TRBV18
size: .
length: 14
CDR3: CASSPPDSVREQYF
DNA: TGTGCCAGCTCACCACCGGACAGCGTGAGGGAGCAGTACTTC

J: TRBJ1-1
D: .
V: TRBV28
size: .
length: 14
CDR3: CASSSDGWNTEAFF
DNA: TGTGCCAGCAGTTCCGACGGGTGGAACACTGAAGCTTTCTTT

J: TRBJ1-6
D: .
V: TRBV7-2
size: few
length: 14
CDR3: CASSLGQRRSPLHF
DNA: TGTGCCAGCAGCTTAGGGCAAAGGCGTTCACCCCTCCACTTT

J: TRBJ1-5
D: .
V: TRBV6-5
size: .
length: 15
CDR3: CASSYAAGYNQPQHF
DNA: TGTGCCAGCAGTTACGCAGCTGGGTACAATCAGCCCCAGCATTTT

J: TRBJ1-1
D: .
V: TRBV5-4
size: few
length: 15
CDR3: CASSWRDGGYTEAFF
DNA: TGTGCCAGCAGCTGGAGGGACGGGGGGTACACTGAAGCTTTCTTT

J: TRBJ2-6
D: .
V: TRBV9
size: .
length: 17
CDR3: CASSVDVGLSGANVLTF
DNA: TGTGCCAGCAGCGTAGATGTGGGGCTCTCTGGGGCCAACGTCCTGACTTTC

J: TRBJ2-2
D: .
V: TRBV7-2
size: .
length: 14
CDR3: CASSLDPSTGELFF
DNA: TGTGCCAGCAGCTTAGATCCCAGCACCGGGGAGCTGTTTTTT

J: TRBJ2-5
D: TRBD1
V: TRBV11-2
size: .
length: 16
CDR3: CASSPRTGGAYGTQYF
DNA: TGTGCCAGCAGCCCCAGGACAGGGGGCGCTTATGGGACCCAGTACTTC

J: TRBJ2-3
D: TRBD2
V: TRBV7-3
size: .
length: 14
CDR3: CASSLIGGRDTQYF
DNA: TGTGCCAGCAGCTTAATAGGCGGGAGGGATACGCAGTATTTT

J: TRBJ2-1
D: .
V: TRBV18
size: once
length: 11
CDR3: CASSREYEQFF
DNA: TGTGCCAGCTCACGGGAATATGAGCAGTTCTTC

J: TRBJ2-1
D: .
V: TRBV6-1
size: .
length: 15
CDR3: CASREQPLTDNEQFF
DNA: TGTGCCAGCAGGGAACAGCCTTTGACAGACAATGAGCAGTTCTTC

J: TRBJ2-2
D: .
V: TRBV7-9
size: .
length: 13
CDR3: CASSLRPAGELFF
DNA: TGTGCCAGCAGCTTACGTCCCGCCGGGGAGCTGTTTTTT

J: TRBJ2-7
D: .
V: TRBV6-5
size: .
length: 12
CDR3: CATHRDTYEQYF
DNA: TGTGCCACCCACCGGGACACCTACGAGCAGTACTTC

J: TRBJ2-7
D: TRBD1
V: TRBV7-7
size: .
length: 15
CDR3: CASSLGTGGTGEQYF
DNA: TGTGCTAGCAGCTTAGGGACAGGGGGAACGGGGGAGCAGTACTTC

J: TRBJ2-1
D: TRBD1
V: TRBV7-3
size: once
length: 16
CDR3: CASSLSAGTGGGEQFF
DNA: TGTGCCAGCAGCTTAAGCGCCGGGACAGGGGGCGGTGAGCAGTTCTTC

J: TRBJ1-5
D: .
V: TRBV5-6
size: .
length: 15
CDR3: CASSFHNRDDQPQHF
DNA: TGTGCCAGCAGCTTCCACAACAGAGACGATCAGCCCCAGCATTTT

J: TRBJ2-4
D: .
V: TRBV28
size: .
length: 14
CDR3: CASSLRRIKNIQYF
DNA: TGTGCCAGCAGCTTAAGGAGAATCAAAAACATTCAGTACTTC

J: TRBJ2-1
D: .
V: TRBV4-1
size: .
length: 16
CDR3: CASSQDYQGWDNEQFF
DNA: TGCGCCAGCAGCCAAGATTATCAGGGCTGGGACAATGAGCAGTTCTTC

J: TRBJ1-1
D: .
V: TRBV7-2
size: .
length: 14
CDR3: CASSLRGGSTEAFF
DNA: TGTGCCAGCAGCTTGCGGGGGGGTAGCACTGAAGCTTTCTTT

J: TRBJ1-1
D: .
V: TRBV4-1
size: .
length: 16
CDR3: CASSPLGSLGNTEAFF
DNA: TGCGCCAGCAGCCCCCTCGGGTCCCTGGGGAACACTGAAGCTTTCTTT

J: TRBJ2-1
D: .
V: TRBV6-5
size: .
length: 14
CDR3: CASSTRRGGNEQFF
DNA: TGTGCCAGCAGTACCCGAAGGGGGGGAAATGAGCAGTTCTTC

J: TRBJ1-1
D: .
V: TRBV7-9
size: few
length: 15
CDR3: CASSPSDLMNTEAFF
DNA: TGTGCCAGCAGCCCATCGGACCTGATGAACACTGAAGCTTTCTTT

J: TRBJ2-3
D: TRBD1
V: TRBV5-1
size: .
length: 16
CDR3: CASSPRTGVRTDTQYF
DNA: TGCGCCAGCAGCCCGCGGACAGGGGTGAGAACAGATACGCAGTATTTT

J: TRBJ2-1
D: .
V: TRBV19
size: .
length: 15
CDR3: CASSIRGEGVGEQFF
DNA: TGTGCCAGTAGTATAAGAGGTGAGGGGGTAGGTGAGCAGTTCTTC

J: TRBJ2-7
D: TRBD1
V: TRBV5-1
size: .
length: 14
CDR3: CASSSRTGSYEQYF
DNA: TGCGCCAGCAGCTCCCGGACAGGGAGCTACGAGCAGTACTTC

J: TRBJ1-4
D: .
V: TRBV28
size: .
length: 12
CDR3: CASSPPRGKLFF
DNA: TGTGCCAGCAGCCCTCCCCGGGGAAAACTGTTTTTT

J: TRBJ2-3
D: TRBD2
V: TRBV4-1
size: .
length: 17
CDR3: CASSQEKSGGPADTQYF
DNA: TGCGCCAGCAGCCAAGAGAAAAGCGGGGGGCCCGCAGATACGCAGTATTTT

J: TRBJ1-2
D: .
V: TRBV7-2
size: once
length: 15
CDR3: CASSLNRQLNYGYTF
DNA: TGTGCCAGCAGCTTAAACCGACAACTTAACTATGGCTACACCTTC

J: TRBJ2-3
D: .
V: TRBV14
size: .
length: 13
CDR3: CASSQNSGDTQYF
DNA: TGTGCCAGCAGCCAAAACTCCGGGGATACGCAGTATTTT

J: TRBJ2-7
D: .
V: TRBV20-1
size: .
length: 11
CDR3: CSAGTGFEQYF
DNA: TGCAGTGCCGGGACGGGGTTCGAGCAGTACTTC

J: TRBJ1-6
D: .
V: TRBV5-6
size: once
length: 16
CDR3: CASSLSSRGYNSPLHF
DNA: TGTGCCAGCAGCTTGAGTAGCAGGGGATATAATTCACCCCTCCACTTT

J: TRBJ2-6
D: .
V: TRBV19
size: few
length: 16
CDR3: CASSTLLSSGANVLTF
DNA: TGTGCCAGTAGTACTCTCCTCAGCTCTGGGGCCAACGTCCTGACTTTC

J: TRBJ2-3
D: TRBD1
V: TRBV7-8
size: .
length: 16
CDR3: CASSLLDRGGTDTQYF
DNA: TGTGCCAGCAGCTTGCTGGACAGGGGGGGCACAGATACGCAGTATTTT

J: TRBJ2-3
D: .
V: TRBV29-1
size: .
length: 17
CDR3: CSVEDLHRQGRTDTQYF
DNA: TGCAGCGTTGAAGATCTTCATCGGCAGGGCCGCACAGATACGCAGTATTTT

J: TRBJ1-2
D: .
V: TRBV6-6
size: once
length: 12
CDR3: CASHTGNYGYTF
DNA: TGTGCCAGCCACACAGGGAACTATGGCTACACCTTC

J: TRBJ1-2
D: .
V: TRBV19
size: .
length: 14
CDR3: CASSALGDVYGYTF
DNA: TGTGCCAGTAGTGCGCTAGGCGACGTCTATGGCTACACCTTC

J: TRBJ1-2
D: .
V: TRBV5-1
size: .
length: 16
CDR3: CASSLGQSLRNYGYTF
DNA: TGCGCCAGCAGCTTGGGGCAGAGTCTTAGAAACTATGGCTACACCTTC

J: TRBJ2-7
D: .
V: TRBV7-9
size: .
length: 12
CDR3: CASSPVGDEQYF
DNA: TGTGCCAGCAGCCCCGTCGGGGACGAGCAGTACTTC

J: TRBJ1-2
D: .
V: TRBV6-4
size: .
length: 15
CDR3: CASTPGGARGYGYTF
DNA: TGTGCCAGCACCCCGGGAGGGGCCAGAGGCTATGGCTACACCTTC